This T cell receptor beta chain was sequenced during a study of blood T cell repertoires in COVID-19. Germline V gene lookup returns CDR1 SNHLY and CDR2 FYNNEI. There are 14 residues in the CDR3. V dropped 6 bases and J dropped 8; count of bases not matched to a gene: 6. The data were produced by immunoSEQ multiplex PCR, yet TCRdb's version contains in-frame clones alone and is incomplete. The sample includes under 45,000 clones, over 80% of them seen just once. The TCR comes from a man in his 60s with active COVID-19. V usage is TRBV2 and J usage is TRBJ2-1; 11 nucleotides match TRBD2. What was sequenced was peripheral blood. CDR3 in amino acids: CASRALAGGYEQFF. In DNA, the CDR3 is TGTGCCAGCAGAGCTCTAGCGGGAGGCTATGAGCAGTTCTTC.